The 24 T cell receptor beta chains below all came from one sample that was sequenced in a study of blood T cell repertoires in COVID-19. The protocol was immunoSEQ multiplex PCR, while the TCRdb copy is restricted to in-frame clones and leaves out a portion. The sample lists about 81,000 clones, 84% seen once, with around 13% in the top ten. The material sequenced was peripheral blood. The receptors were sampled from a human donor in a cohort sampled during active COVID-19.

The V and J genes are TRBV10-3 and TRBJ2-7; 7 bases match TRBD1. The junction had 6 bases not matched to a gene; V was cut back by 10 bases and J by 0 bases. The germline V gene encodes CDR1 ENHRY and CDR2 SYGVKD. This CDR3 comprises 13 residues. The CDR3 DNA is TGTGCCACCAGACAGGGTACCTCCTACGAGCAGTACTTC. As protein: CATRQGTSYEQYF.

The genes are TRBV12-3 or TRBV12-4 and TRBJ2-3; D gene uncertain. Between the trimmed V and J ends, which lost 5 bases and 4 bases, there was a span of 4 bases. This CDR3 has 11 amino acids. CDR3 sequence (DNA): TGTGCCAGCAGTAGAGCAGATACGCAGTATTTT. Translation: CASSRADTQYF.

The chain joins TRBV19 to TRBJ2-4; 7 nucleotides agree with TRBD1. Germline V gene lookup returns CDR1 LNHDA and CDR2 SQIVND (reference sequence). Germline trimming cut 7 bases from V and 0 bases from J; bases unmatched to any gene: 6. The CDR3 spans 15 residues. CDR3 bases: TGTGCCAGTACCCCAGGGGGAACAGCCAAAAACATTCAGTACTTC. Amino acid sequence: CASTPGGTAKNIQYF. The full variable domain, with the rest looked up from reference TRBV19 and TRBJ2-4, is DGGITQSPKYLFRKEGQNVTLSCEQNLNHDAMYWYRQDPGQGLRLIYYSQIVNDFQKGDIAEGYSVSREKKESFPLTVTSAQKNPTAFYLCASTPGGTAKNIQYFGAGTRLSVL.

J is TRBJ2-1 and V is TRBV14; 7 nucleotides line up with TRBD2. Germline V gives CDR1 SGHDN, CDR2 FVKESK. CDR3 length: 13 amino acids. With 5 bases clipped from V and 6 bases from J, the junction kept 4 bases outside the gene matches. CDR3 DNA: TGTGCCAGCAGCGCCAGACTAGCCAATGAGCAGTTCTTC. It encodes CASSARLANEQFF.

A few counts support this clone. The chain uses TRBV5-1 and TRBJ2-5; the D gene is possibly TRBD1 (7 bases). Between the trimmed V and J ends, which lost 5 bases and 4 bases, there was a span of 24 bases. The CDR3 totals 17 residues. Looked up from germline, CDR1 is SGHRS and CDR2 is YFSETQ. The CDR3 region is CASRYLPGLPGGETQYF. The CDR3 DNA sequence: TGCGCCAGCAGATACCTACCGGGACTCCCAGGGGGAGAGACCCAGTACTTC.

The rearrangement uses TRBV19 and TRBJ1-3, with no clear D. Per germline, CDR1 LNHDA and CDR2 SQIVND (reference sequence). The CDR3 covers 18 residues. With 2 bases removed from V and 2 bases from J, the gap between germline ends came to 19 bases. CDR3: CASSISGRIRYTGNTIYF. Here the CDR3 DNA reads TGTGCCAGTAGTATAAGCGGTCGGATCAGATACACTGGAAACACCATATATTTT.

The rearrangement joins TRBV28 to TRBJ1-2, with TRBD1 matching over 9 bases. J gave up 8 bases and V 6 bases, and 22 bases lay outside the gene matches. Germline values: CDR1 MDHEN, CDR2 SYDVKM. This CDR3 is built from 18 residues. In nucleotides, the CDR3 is TGTGCCAGCAGGGACAGGGGATATCGCGACCTCTATATTGTCGGCTACACCTTC. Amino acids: CASRDRGYRDLYIVGYTF.

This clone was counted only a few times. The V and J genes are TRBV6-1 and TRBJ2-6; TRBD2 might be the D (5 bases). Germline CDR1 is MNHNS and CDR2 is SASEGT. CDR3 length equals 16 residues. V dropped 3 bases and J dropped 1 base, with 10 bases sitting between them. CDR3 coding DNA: TGTGCCAGCAGTGATCCCGGAGGATCTGGGGCCAACGTCCTGACTTTC. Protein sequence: CASSDPGGSGANVLTF.

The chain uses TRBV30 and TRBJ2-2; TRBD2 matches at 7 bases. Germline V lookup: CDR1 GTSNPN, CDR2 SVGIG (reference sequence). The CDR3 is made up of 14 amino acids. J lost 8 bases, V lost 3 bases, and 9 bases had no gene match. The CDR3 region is CAWSVTSVTGELFF. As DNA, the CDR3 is TGTGCCTGGAGCGTCACTAGCGTTACGGGGGAGCTGTTTTTT.

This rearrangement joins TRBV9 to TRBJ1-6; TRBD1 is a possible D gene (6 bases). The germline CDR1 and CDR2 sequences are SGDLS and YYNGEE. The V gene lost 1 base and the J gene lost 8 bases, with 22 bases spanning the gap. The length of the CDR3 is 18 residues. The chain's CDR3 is CASSVTTPDRLQHSPLHF. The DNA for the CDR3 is TGTGCCAGCAGCGTAACGACACCAGACAGGCTCCAACATTCACCCCTCCACTTT. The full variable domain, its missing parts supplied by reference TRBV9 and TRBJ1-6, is DSGVTQTPKHLITATGQRVTLRCSPRSGDLSVYWYQQSLDQGLQFLIQYYNGEERAKGNILERFSAQQFPDLHSELNLSSLELGDSALYFCASSVTTPDRLQHSPLHFGNGTRLTVT.

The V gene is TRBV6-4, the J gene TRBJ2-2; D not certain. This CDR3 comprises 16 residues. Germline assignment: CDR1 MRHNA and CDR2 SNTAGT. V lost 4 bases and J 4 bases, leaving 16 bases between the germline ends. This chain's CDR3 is CASSVGSESSTGELFF. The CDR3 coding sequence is TGTGCCAGCAGTGTGGGCTCGGAAAGCAGCACCGGGGAGCTGTTTTTT.

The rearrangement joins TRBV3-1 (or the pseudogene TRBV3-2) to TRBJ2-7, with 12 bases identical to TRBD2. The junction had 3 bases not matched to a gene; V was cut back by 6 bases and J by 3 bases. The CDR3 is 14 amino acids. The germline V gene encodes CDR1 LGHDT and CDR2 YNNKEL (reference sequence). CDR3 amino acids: CASRPTSGGYEQYF. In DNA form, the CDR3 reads TGTGCCAGCAGGCCGACTAGCGGGGGCTACGAGCAGTACTTC.

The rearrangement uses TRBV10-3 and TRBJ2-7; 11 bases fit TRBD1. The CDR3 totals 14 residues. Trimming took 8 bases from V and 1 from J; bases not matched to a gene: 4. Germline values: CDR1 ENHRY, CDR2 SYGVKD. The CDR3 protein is CAIGGQGVSYEQYF. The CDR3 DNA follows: TGTGCCATCGGGGGACAGGGGGTTTCCTACGAGCAGTACTTC.

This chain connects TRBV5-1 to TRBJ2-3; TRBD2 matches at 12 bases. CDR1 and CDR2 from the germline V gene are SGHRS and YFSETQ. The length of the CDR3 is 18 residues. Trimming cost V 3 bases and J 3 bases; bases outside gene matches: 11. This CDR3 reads CASSYQLAGGGLTDTQYF. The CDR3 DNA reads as TGCGCCAGCAGCTACCAACTAGCGGGGGGCGGACTAACAGATACGCAGTATTTT.

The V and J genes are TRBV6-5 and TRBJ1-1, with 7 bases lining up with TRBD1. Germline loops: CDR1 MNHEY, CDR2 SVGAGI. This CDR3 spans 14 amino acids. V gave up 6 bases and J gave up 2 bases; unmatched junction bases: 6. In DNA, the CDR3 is TGTGCCAGCAGAGTGGGACAGCCTAACACTGAAGCTTTCTTT. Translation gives CASRVGQPNTEAFF.

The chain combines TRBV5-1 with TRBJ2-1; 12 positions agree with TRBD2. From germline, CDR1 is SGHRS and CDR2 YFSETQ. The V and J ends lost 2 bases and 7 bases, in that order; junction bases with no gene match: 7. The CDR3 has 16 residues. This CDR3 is CASSLLAGGSVNEQFF. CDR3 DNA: TGCGCCAGCAGCTTACTAGCGGGGGGAAGTGTTAATGAGCAGTTCTTC.

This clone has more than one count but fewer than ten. The CDR3 bases are TGCGCCAGCAGTGAGGGAGGGAGATCACCCCTCCACTTT. It is translated as CASSEGGRSPLHF. The gene calls are TRBV10-1 and TRBJ1-6; D unresolved. The germline gives CDR1 WNHNN, CDR2 SYGVQD (reference sequence). The CDR3 extends over 13 amino acids. V lost 2 bases, J lost 10 bases, and 9 bases lay in between.

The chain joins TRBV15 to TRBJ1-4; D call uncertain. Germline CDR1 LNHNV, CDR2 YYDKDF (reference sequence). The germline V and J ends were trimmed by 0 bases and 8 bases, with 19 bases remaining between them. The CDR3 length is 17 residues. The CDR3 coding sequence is TGTGCCACCAGCAGAGATCTGGGCAGGCGCTTGTTAGAAAAACTGTTTTTT. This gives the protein CATSRDLGRRLLEKLFF.

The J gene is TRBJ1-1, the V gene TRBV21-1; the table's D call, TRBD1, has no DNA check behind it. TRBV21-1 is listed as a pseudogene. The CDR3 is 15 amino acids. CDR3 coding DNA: TGTGCCAGCAGCAAAGGGGACAGGGAGAACACTGAAGCTTTCTTT. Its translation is CASSKGDRENTEAFF.

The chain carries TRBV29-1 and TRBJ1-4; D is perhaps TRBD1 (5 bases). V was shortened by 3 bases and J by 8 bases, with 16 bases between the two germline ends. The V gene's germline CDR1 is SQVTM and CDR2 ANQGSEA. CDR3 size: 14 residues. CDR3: CSVEGGRVNEKLFF. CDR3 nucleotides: TGCAGCGTTGAGGGGGGTAGGGTAAACGAAAAACTGTTTTTT.

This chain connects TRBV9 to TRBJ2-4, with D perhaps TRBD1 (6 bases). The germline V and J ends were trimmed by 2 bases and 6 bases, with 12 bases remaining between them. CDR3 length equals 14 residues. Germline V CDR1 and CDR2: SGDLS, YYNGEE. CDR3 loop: CASSVEGTPNIQYF. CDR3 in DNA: TGTGCCAGCAGCGTTGAGGGGACACCAAACATTCAGTACTTC.

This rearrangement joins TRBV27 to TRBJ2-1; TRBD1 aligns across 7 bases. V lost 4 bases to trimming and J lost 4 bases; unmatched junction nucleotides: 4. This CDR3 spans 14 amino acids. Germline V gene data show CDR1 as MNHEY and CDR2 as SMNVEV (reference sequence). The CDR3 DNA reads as TGTGCCAGCAGTTCAGGGGGAATTTACAATGAGCAGTTCTTC. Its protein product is CASSSGGIYNEQFF.

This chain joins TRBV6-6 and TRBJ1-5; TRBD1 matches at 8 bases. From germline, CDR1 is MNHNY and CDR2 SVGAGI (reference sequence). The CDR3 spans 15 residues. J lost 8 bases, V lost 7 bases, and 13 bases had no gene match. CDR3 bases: TGTGCCAGCACTCCCGACAGGGGAAGTGGGAAGCCCCAGCATTTT. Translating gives CASTPDRGSGKPQHF.

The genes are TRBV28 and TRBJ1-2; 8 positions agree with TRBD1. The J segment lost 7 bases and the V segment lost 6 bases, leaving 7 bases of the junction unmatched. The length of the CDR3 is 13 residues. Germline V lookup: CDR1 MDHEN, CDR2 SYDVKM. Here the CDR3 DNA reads TGTGCCAGCAGCCAGAGGACAGGGCTTGGCTACACCTTC. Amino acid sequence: CASSQRTGLGYTF.